The entry that follows covers one T cell receptor (beta chain) sequence. Trimming cost V 3 bases and J 2 bases; bases outside gene matches: 2. Per the germline V gene, CDR1 is SQVTM and CDR2 is ANQGSEA. This CDR3 is built from 14 residues. The data are from a study of OX40 agonist ivuxolimab in advanced cancers. The table came from immunoSEQ multiplex PCR; TCRdb's copy has only in-frame clones and leaves some out. The table shows about 110,000 clones, with more than 85% occurring only once. The TCR comes from an adult with an advanced solid tumor such as melanoma, head and neck, liver or kidney cancer. J is TRBJ2-1 and V is TRBV29-1; 9 positions match TRBD2. Sequencing used CD4+ or CD8+ T cells sorted from blood, obtained in a trial of the OX40 agonist ivuxolimab. CDR3 region: CSVDPSGTYNEQFF. The CDR3 DNA reads as TGCAGCGTTGACCCTAGCGGGACCTACAATGAGCAGTTCTTC.